This TCR beta chain was sequenced in a study of blood T cell repertoires in COVID-19. The participants were between about 18 and 90 years old and came from about two dozen US areas. Deletions cut 7 bases from V and 2 bases from J, with 12 bases between. CDR3 length: 13 amino acids. Germline CDR1 SNHLY, CDR2 FYNNEI. The protocol was immunoSEQ multiplex PCR, while the TCRdb copy is restricted to in-frame clones and leaves out a portion. The table has roughly 250,000 clones, 70% to 90% seen once. The sequenced sample consisted of PBMCs or T cells enriched from blood (not recorded which). The V gene is TRBV2, the J gene TRBJ2-7, with D hard to call. This TCR came from a woman aged 45-60 years who had recovered from COVID-19. Written as DNA, the CDR3 is TGTGCCAGCACAGATCCCAGGACCTACGAGCAGTACTTC. This encodes CASTDPRTYEQYF.